This TCR beta chain emerged from a study of blood T cell repertoires in COVID-19. TCRdb keeps only in-frame clones here, not all; method: immunoSEQ multiplex PCR. The data hold approximately 310,000 clones, with roughly 85% observed a single time. The CDR3 covers 16 residues. J lost 7 bases, V lost 0 bases, and 8 bases had no gene match. Germline V gene data show CDR1 as MNHEY and CDR2 as SVGAGI. This sequence joins TRBV6-5 and TRBJ1-2, with 10 bases identical to TRBD1. This clonotype was obtained from a woman younger than 45 who had been exposed to COVID-19. The sequencing input was PBMCs or T cells enriched from blood (not recorded which). In nucleotides, the CDR3 is TGTGCCAGCAGTTACTCCGGGACAGGGGACTCTACTGGCTACACCTTC. This gives the protein CASSYSGTGDSTGYTF.